What follows describes a single TCR beta chain. The data originate from a study of blood T cells in healthy people across ages. The use of a sample-barcoded 5' primer and a J-beta primer mix characterized a second PCR of about 6 to 12 cycles. Each CDR3 protein is one row after TCRdb ran MiXCR on the 5' RACE reads. Of 700,000 or so distinct CDR3 sequences detected, roughly 41% appear once; the ten largest clones hold 25% to 35%. The CDR3 is made up of 14 amino acids. The V gene lost 4 bases and the J gene lost 0 bases, with 9 bases spanning the gap. The germline V gene has CDR1 SEHNR and CDR2 FQNEAQ (reference sequence).

The chain uses TRBV7-9 and TRBJ1-2, with unresolved D. The sample comprised blood. The clonotype was recovered from a man older than 75 in good health. The DNA of the CDR3 is TGTGCCAGCAGCTCTCCGTGGGCTAACTATGGCTACACCTTC. It yields the protein CASSSPWANYGYTF. Looking up the rest from reference TRBV7-9 and TRBJ1-2 gives the full variable domain: DTGVSQNPRHKITKRGQNVTFRCDPISEHNRLYWYRQTLGQGPEFLTYFQNEAQLEKSRLLSDRFSAERPKGSFSTLEIQRTEQGDSAMYLCASSSPWANYGYTFGSGTRLTVV.